What follows are 25 T cell receptor beta chains derived from one specimen sequenced in a study of beta chain features in type 1 diabetes. Investigators reverse transcribed all isolated RNA, so they sequenced expressed TCRB transcripts. Method: immunoSEQ multiplex PCR; TCRdb's copy keeps in-frame clones and lacks some. The sample has about 130,000 clones; about a tenth are singletons. The sequenced sample was central memory CD4+ T cells from blood. These TCRs come from a man aged 18-30 years in good health.

The table lists this clone with a few counts. V and J are TRBV28 and TRBJ1-5, with TRBD1 identical over 7 bases. V dropped 0 bases and J dropped 5; count of bases not matched to a gene: 4. From germline, CDR1 is MDHEN and CDR2 SYDVKM. The CDR3 runs 15 residues. The CDR3 DNA is TGTGCCAGCAGTTTATGGACAGGGAATTATCAGCCCCAGCATTTT. It yields the protein CASSLWTGNYQPQHF.

This sequence joins TRBV11-2 and TRBJ2-3; D not resolved. The CDR3 consists of 16 residues. V was pared by 4 bases and J by 2 bases, with 16 bases between. Germline loops: CDR1 SGHAT, CDR2 FQNNGV. The CDR3 sequence: CASSSYGLSPTDTQYF. In DNA, the CDR3 is TGTGCCAGCAGCTCATACGGTTTGAGCCCCACAGATACGCAGTATTTT.

The rearrangement uses TRBV4-2 and TRBJ2-7; TRBD2 agrees at 7 bases. This CDR3 region has 16 residues. Germline assignment: CDR1 LGHNA and CDR2 YNFKEQ. With V trimmed by 0 bases and J by 6 bases, 11 bases remained unmatched. CDR3 in amino acids: CASSQEGGYGVREQYF. The CDR3 DNA sequence: TGTGCCAGCAGCCAAGAGGGAGGGTACGGGGTGCGCGAGCAGTACTTC.

In its sample, this clone was seen a few times. This chain uses TRBV6-6 with TRBJ2-1, with D tentatively TRBD1 (8 bases). Germline V gene data show CDR1 as MNHNY and CDR2 as SVGAGI (reference sequence). V was cut by 6 bases and J by 4 bases, with 16 bases left in between. The CDR3 totals 15 residues. The chain's CDR3 is CASRDRASGYNEQFF. In DNA form, the CDR3 reads TGTGCCAGCAGGGACAGGGCTAGCGGATACAATGAGCAGTTCTTC.

In nucleotides, the CDR3 is TGCGCCAGCAGCCTAACTACGGACAGGGTCCCGTCCGGGGAGCTGTTTTTT. Translated, it gives CASSLTTDRVPSGELFF. V usage is TRBV5-1 and J usage is TRBJ2-2; 8 bases fit TRBD1. The V gene's germline CDR1 is SGHRS and CDR2 YFSETQ. The ends lost 4 bases at V and 6 bases at J; junction bases unmatched: 14. The CDR3 totals 17 residues.

CDR3 in amino acids: CASSITRVEQYF. DNA for the CDR3: TGTGCCAGCAGCATTACCAGGGTTGAGCAGTATTTT. This chain links TRBV7-2 with TRBJ2-3; possible D gene TRBD1, 5 bases. The CDR3 consists of 12 residues. The V end lost 5 bases, the J end lost 11 bases, and 14 bases lay between the germline ends. Per the germline V gene, CDR1 is SGHTA and CDR2 is FQGNSA.

The V gene is TRBV11-2, the J gene TRBJ2-5; 10 bases line up with TRBD2. Germline CDR1 reads SGHAT; CDR2 reads FQNNGV. This CDR3 is built from 16 residues. V shed 6 bases and J 3 bases; nucleotides not matched to a gene: 10. DNA for the CDR3: TGTGCCAGCAGTTCACCGGGACTAGCGCGTAAAGAGACCCAGTACTTC. It yields the protein CASSSPGLARKETQYF.

The chain employs TRBV2 and TRBJ1-2; no clear D. This CDR3 comprises 12 residues. CDR1 is SNHLY, CDR2 FYNNEI, per germline. Trimming pared 4 bases from V and 7 bases from J, leaving 10 bases between. The CDR3 loop reads CASSGYSAGYTF. DNA for the CDR3: TGTGCCAGCAGTGGCTACAGTGCTGGCTACACCTTC.

The J gene is TRBJ2-2, the V gene TRBV19; D possibly corresponds to TRBD1 (5 bases). CDR1 is LNHDA and CDR2 is SQIVND in the germline V gene (reference sequence). Between the trimmed V and J ends, which lost 5 bases and 1 base, there was a span of 8 bases. There are 14 residues in the CDR3. The CDR3 bases are TGTGCCAGTAGTCCTGGACAGAACACCGGGGAGCTGTTTTTT. As protein: CASSPGQNTGELFF.

The chain employs TRBV18 and TRBJ2-7; 11 positions agree with TRBD1. Germline-derived CDR1 and CDR2 are KGHSH and LQKENI. The CDR3 runs to 15 residues. J gave up 3 bases and V 2 bases, and 3 bases lay outside the gene matches. The CDR3 here is CASSPAGTGGYEQYF. CDR3 sequence (DNA): TGTGCCAGCTCACCAGCCGGGACAGGGGGCTACGAGCAGTACTTC. The variable domain in full, with the rest retrieved from reference TRBV18 and TRBJ2-7, is NAGVMQNPRHLVRRRGQEARLRCSPMKGHSHVYWYRQLPEEGLKFMVYLQKENIIDESGMPKERFSAEFPKEGPSILRIQQVVRGDSAAYFCASSPAGTGGYEQYFGPGTRLTVT.

This sequence joins TRBV2 and TRBJ1-6, with TRBD1 identical over 7 bases. V dropped 6 bases and J dropped 12; count of bases not matched to a gene: 11. The CDR3 runs to 14 residues. CDR1 SNHLY and CDR2 FYNNEI come from the germline V gene. The CDR3 here is CASSETGNRQPLHF. As DNA, the CDR3 is TGTGCCAGCAGCGAGACAGGGAATAGGCAACCCCTCCACTTT. The complete variable domain, with remaining parts taken from reference TRBV2 and TRBJ1-6, reads EPEVTQTPSHQVTQMGQEVILRCVPISNHLYFYWYRQILGQKVEFLVSFYNNEISEKSEIFDDQFSVERPDGSNFTLKIRSTKLEDSAMYFCASSETGNRQPLHFGNGTRLTVT.

This clone has just a few counts. This sequence joins TRBV7-2 and TRBJ2-5, with 12 nucleotides matching TRBD2. Germline CDR1 SGHTA, CDR2 FQGNSA. V was clipped by 0 bases and J by 2 bases; unmatched bases: 1. The CDR3 covers 16 residues. CDR3 nucleotides: TGTGCCAGCAGCTTAGCTACTAGCGGGGGGCAAGAGACCCAGTACTTC. It encodes CASSLATSGGQETQYF.

V and J are TRBV18 and TRBJ2-7; D is possibly TRBD1 (5 bases). CDR1 and CDR2 from the germline V gene are KGHSH and LQKENI. V gave up 3 bases and J gave up 1 base, with 10 bases separating them. The CDR3 has 14 residues. The CDR3 region is CASSPARASYEQYF. In nucleotides, the CDR3 is TGTGCCAGCTCACCTGCCAGGGCGTCCTACGAGCAGTACTTC.

This clone was picked up a small number of times. The V and J genes are TRBV19 and TRBJ2-5; 7 nucleotides agree with TRBD2. CDR3 length: 14 residues. Germline V gene data show CDR1 as LNHDA and CDR2 as SQIVND (reference sequence). The J segment lost 2 bases and the V segment lost 3 bases, leaving 3 bases of the junction unmatched. The chain's CDR3 is CASSMVSGQETQYF. The CDR3 region has the DNA TGTGCCAGTAGTATGGTTAGCGGGCAAGAGACCCAGTACTTC.

V usage is TRBV9 and J usage is TRBJ2-5; 12 bases map to TRBD2. Germline-derived CDR1 and CDR2 are SGDLS and YYNGEE. The CDR3 length is 17 residues. Trimming took 2 bases from V and 3 from J; bases not matched to a gene: 8. CDR3 protein: CASSVTSGGAGKETQYF. The CDR3 region has the DNA TGTGCCAGCAGCGTGACTAGCGGGGGCGCCGGGAAAGAGACCCAGTACTTC.

The chain carries TRBV10-2 and TRBJ1-5; no firm D call. V was shortened by 1 base and J by 4 bases, with 8 bases between the two germline ends. The CDR3 has 14 amino acids. The germline gives CDR1 WSHSY, CDR2 SAAADI. This CDR3 is CASSEFSTNQPQHF. CDR3 coding DNA: TGCGCCAGCAGTGAGTTCAGTACGAATCAGCCCCAGCATTTT.

The CDR3 DNA reads as TGTGCCAGCAGTTTCCTACTGCGGAACACTGAAGCTTTCTTT. It codes for CASSFLLRNTEAFF. The gene calls are TRBV6-1 and TRBJ1-1; D remains unclear. CDR1 is MNHNS, CDR2 SASEGT, per germline. The CDR3 extends over 14 amino acids. The ends were cut back, 5 bases at V and 1 base at J, with 11 bases in the middle.

V is TRBV10-3 and J is TRBJ2-7, with D maybe TRBD1 (7 bases). The CDR3 length is 13 residues. V shed 4 bases and J shed 3 bases, with 10 bases lying between them. Germline V gene data show CDR1 as ENHRY and CDR2 as SYGVKD. CDR3 sequence: CAISVRDSYEQYF. CDR3 coding DNA: TGTGCCATCAGTGTGCGGGACAGCTACGAGCAGTACTTC.

This clone has a handful of counts. This chain joins TRBV7-3 and TRBJ2-4, with D possibly being TRBD2 (5 bases). This CDR3 has 16 residues. V lost 0 bases and J lost 3, with 12 bases in between. The germline CDR1 and CDR2 sequences are SGHTA and FQGTGA. DNA for the CDR3: TGTGCCAGCAGCTTAACGGCTAGCCGACACAAAAACATTCAGTACTTC. This sequence encodes CASSLTASRHKNIQYF.

This chain links TRBV7-2 with TRBJ2-7; 9 bases align to TRBD2. V lost 4 bases to trimming and J lost 6 bases; unmatched junction nucleotides: 10. The germline CDR1 and CDR2 sequences are SGHTA and FQGNSA. The CDR3 has 15 residues. CDR3 in amino acids: CASSSSGTSRAEQYF. The CDR3, as DNA: TGTGCCAGCAGCTCATCCGGGACTAGCAGGGCCGAGCAGTACTTC.

V gene TRBV27 combines with J gene TRBJ2-3, with TRBD2 matching over 15 bases. V was clipped by 6 bases and J by 0 bases; unmatched bases: 7. Germline V gene data show CDR1 as MNHEY and CDR2 as SMNVEV (reference sequence). The CDR3 runs 18 residues. This CDR3 is CASRTGLAGGPSTDTQYF. DNA for the CDR3: TGTGCCAGCAGGACGGGACTAGCGGGGGGTCCTAGCACAGATACGCAGTATTTT.

The rearrangement links TRBV4-1 to TRBJ2-7; TRBD2 agrees at 9 bases. The junction had 4 bases not matched to a gene; V was cut back by 0 bases and J by 4 bases. The CDR3 has 15 amino acids. Germline-derived CDR1 and CDR2 are MGHRA and YSYEKL. The CDR3 region is CASSQERGGTYEQYF. The CDR3 region has the DNA TGCGCCAGCAGCCAAGAGCGGGGGGGTACGTACGAGCAGTACTTC.

This rearrangement joins TRBV7-2 to TRBJ2-5; TRBD2 aligns across 10 bases. CDR1 SGHTA and CDR2 FQGNSA come from the germline V gene. V lost 5 bases to trimming and J lost 2 bases; unmatched junction nucleotides: 8. The CDR3 has 16 residues. CDR3 sequence: CASSPVLAGAQETQYF. In nucleotides, the CDR3 is TGTGCCAGCAGCCCCGTCCTAGCGGGGGCACAAGAGACCCAGTACTTC.

This clone showed up many times. The chain uses TRBV30 and TRBJ1-4; D is undetermined. The CDR3 runs to 16 residues. From germline, CDR1 is GTSNPN and CDR2 SVGIG (reference sequence). V was trimmed by 0 bases and J by 7 bases, leaving 18 bases between them. The CDR3 bases are TGTGCCTGGAGTGTATGGGGAGTAAGGGATAGTGAAAAACTGTTTTTT. Protein sequence: CAWSVWGVRDSEKLFF.

The chain recombines TRBV9 with TRBJ2-7; TRBD1 agrees at 8 bases. Trimming at V came to 2 bases and at J to 5 bases, leaving 3 bases not matched to a gene. Germline values: CDR1 SGDLS, CDR2 YYNGEE. CDR3 length: 13 amino acids. The CDR3 region has the DNA TGTGCCAGCAGCGTTGAACAGGGGGACGAGCAGTACTTC. Translation: CASSVEQGDEQYF.